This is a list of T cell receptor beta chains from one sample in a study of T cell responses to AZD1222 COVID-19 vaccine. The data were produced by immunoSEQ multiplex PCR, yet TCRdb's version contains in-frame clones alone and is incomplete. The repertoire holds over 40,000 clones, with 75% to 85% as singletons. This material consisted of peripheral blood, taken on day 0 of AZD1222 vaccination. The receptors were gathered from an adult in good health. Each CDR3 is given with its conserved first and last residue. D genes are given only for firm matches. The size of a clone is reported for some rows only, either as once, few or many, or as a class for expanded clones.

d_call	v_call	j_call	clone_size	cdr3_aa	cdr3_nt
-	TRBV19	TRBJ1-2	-	CASMTVNYGYTF	TGTGCCTCTATGACAGTTAACTATGGCTACACCTTC
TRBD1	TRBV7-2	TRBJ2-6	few	CASSSRQGGANVLTF	TGTGCCAGCAGCTCAAGACAGGGAGGGGCCAACGTCCTGACTTTC
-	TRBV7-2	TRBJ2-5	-	CASSPGVQETQYF	TGTGCCAGCAGCCCGGGGGTCCAAGAGACCCAGTACTTC
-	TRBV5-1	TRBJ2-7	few	CASSFGTLDEQYF	TGCGCCAGCAGCTTTGGGACATTGGACGAGCAGTACTTC
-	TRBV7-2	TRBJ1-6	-	CASSATGSPLHF	TGTGCCAGCAGCGCAACAGGTTCACCCCTCCACTTT
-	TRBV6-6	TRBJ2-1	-	CASSPPAQGGNEQFF	TGTGCCAGCAGCCCCCCGGCACAGGGGGGGAATGAGCAGTTCTTC
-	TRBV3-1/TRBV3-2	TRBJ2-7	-	CASSRGQNYEQYF	TGTGCCAGCAGCCGGGGACAAAACTACGAGCAGTACTTC
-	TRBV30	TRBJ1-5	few	CAWSSSVQPQHF	TGTGCCTGGTCCTCTTCAGTTCAGCCCCAGCATTTT
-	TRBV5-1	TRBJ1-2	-	CASSLDRVVTYGYTF	TGCGCCAGCAGCTTGGACAGGGTGGTTACTTATGGCTACACCTTC
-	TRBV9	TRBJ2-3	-	CASSVVGDTSSTDTQYF	TGTGCCAGCAGCGTAGTAGGGGACACCTCTAGCACAGATACGCAGTATTTT
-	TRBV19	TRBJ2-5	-	CASSIGAQETQYF	TGTGCCAGTAGTATAGGGGCCCAGGAGACCCAGTACTTC
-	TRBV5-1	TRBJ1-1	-	CASFAGTVNTEAFF	TGCGCCAGCTTCGCCGGGACGGTGAACACTGAAGCTTTCTTT
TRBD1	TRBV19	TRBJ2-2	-	CASRRRDSYTGELFF	TGTGCCAGTAGGCGTCGGGACAGCTACACCGGGGAGCTGTTTTTT
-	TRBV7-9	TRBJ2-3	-	CASSSSGSTDTQYF	TGTGCCAGCAGCTCGAGCGGGAGCACAGATACGCAGTATTTT
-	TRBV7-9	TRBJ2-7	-	CASSLITTGTGEQYF	TGTGCCAGCAGCCTAATCACGACAGGTACGGGGGAGCAGTACTTC
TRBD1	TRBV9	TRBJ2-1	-	CASSTSKGQGYNEQFF	TGTGCCAGCAGCACAAGCAAGGGACAGGGGTACAATGAGCAGTTCTTC
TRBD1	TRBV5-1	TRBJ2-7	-	CASSRWPTRDRGSYEQYF	TGCGCCAGCAGTAGGTGGCCCACAAGGGACAGGGGGTCCTACGAGCAGTACTTC
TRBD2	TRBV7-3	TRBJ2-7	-	CASSFSAGSGYEQYF	TGTGCCAGCAGCTTCTCAGCGGGGAGTGGCTACGAGCAGTACTTC
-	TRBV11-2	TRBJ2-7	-	CASSLYFGSYEQYF	TGTGCCAGCAGCCTCTATTTCGGCTCCTACGAGCAGTACTTC
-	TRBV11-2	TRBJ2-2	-	CASSLNTLGNTGELFF	TGTGCCAGCAGCTTAAATACCCTCGGGAACACCGGGGAGCTGTTTTTT
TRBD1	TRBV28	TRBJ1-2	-	CASRGTDNSINYGYTF	TGTGCCAGCAGGGGGACAGACAACTCTATTAACTATGGCTACACCTTC
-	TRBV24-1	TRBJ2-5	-	CATSDPRSGKETQYF	TGTGCCACCAGTGATCCTCGGTCGGGCAAAGAGACCCAGTACTTC
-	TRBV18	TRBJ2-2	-	CASSLQKFGELFF	TGTGCCAGCTCACTACAGAAGTTCGGGGAGCTGTTTTTT
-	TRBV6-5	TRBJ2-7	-	CASRRAGSAYEQYF	TGTGCCAGCAGAAGAGCAGGGTCAGCCTACGAGCAGTACTTC
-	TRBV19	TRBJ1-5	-	CASTEGGGGNQPQHF	TGTGCCAGTACCGAGGGGGGCGGTGGCAATCAGCCCCAGCATTTT
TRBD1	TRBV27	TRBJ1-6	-	CASNRQGPNSPLHF	TGTGCCAGCAATCGACAGGGGCCCAATTCACCCCTCCACTTT
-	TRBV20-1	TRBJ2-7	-	CSASNVGHSYEQYF	TGCAGTGCTAGTAATGTGGGACATTCCTACGAGCAGTACTTC
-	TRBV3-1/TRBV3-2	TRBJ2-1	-	CASSQDYNNEQFF	TGTGCCAGCAGCCAAGACTATAACAATGAGCAGTTCTTC
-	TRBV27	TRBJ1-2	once	CASSARGGLDYGYTF	TGTGCCAGCAGCGCGAGGGGGGGCCTGGACTATGGCTACACCTTC
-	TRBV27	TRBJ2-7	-	CASSFQGGSYEQYF	TGTGCCAGCAGTTTCCAGGGGGGGTCCTACGAGCAGTACTTC